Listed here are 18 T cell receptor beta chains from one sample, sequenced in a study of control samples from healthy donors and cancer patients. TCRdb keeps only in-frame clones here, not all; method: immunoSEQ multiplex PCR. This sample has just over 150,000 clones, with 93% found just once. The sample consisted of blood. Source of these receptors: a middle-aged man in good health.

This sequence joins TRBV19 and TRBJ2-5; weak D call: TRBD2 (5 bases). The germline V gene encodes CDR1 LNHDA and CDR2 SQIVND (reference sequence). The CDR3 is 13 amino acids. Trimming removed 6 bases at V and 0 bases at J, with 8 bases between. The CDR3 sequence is CASRPGNQETQYF. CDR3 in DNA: TGTGCCAGTAGGCCCGGGAACCAAGAGACCCAGTACTTC.

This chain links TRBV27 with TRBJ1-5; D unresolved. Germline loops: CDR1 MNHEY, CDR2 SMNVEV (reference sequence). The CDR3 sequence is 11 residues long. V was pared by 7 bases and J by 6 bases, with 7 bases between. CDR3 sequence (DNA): TGTGCCAGCAAAGTAGGTCAGCCCCAGCATTTT. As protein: CASKVGQPQHF.

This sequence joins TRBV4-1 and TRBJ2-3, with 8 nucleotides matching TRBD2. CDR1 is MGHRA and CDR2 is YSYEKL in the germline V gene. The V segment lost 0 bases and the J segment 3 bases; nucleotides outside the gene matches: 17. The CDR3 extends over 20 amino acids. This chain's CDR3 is CASSQDLSIAGTLGTDTQYF. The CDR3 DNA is TGCGCCAGCAGCCAAGATCTTTCGATAGCGGGAACTTTAGGAACAGATACGCAGTATTTT.

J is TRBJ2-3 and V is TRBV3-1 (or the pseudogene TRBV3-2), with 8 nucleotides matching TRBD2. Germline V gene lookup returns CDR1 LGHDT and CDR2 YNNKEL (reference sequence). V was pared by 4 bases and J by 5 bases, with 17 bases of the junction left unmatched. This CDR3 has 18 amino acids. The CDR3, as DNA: TGTGCCAGCAGCCGGGGAGGGGGTAGCGGGGAACCTAAAGATACGCAGTATTTT. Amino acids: CASSRGGGSGEPKDTQYF.

CDR3 nucleotides: TGTGCCAGCAGTTACCCGGGACAGGGGGGCAAAAACATTCAGTACTTC. Protein: CASSYPGQGGKNIQYF. The gene calls are TRBV5-4 and TRBJ2-4; 11 bases match TRBD1. The J segment lost 3 bases and the V segment lost 5 bases, leaving 7 bases of the junction unmatched. Germline CDR1 SGHNT, CDR2 YYREEE (reference sequence). This CDR3 spans 16 amino acids.

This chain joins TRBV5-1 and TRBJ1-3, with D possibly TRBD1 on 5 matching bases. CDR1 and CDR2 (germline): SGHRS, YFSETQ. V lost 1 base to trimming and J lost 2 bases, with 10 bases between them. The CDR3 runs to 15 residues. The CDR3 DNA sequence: TGCGCCAGCAGCTTGACCCCAGGGACTGGAAACACCATATATTTT. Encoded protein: CASSLTPGTGNTIYF.

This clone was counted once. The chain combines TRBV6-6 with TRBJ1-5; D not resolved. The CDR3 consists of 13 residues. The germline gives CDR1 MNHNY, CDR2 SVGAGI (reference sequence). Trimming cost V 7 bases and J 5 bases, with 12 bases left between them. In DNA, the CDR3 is TGTGCCAGCATGGGCCGGGCTTATCAGCCCCAGCATTTT. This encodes CASMGRAYQPQHF.

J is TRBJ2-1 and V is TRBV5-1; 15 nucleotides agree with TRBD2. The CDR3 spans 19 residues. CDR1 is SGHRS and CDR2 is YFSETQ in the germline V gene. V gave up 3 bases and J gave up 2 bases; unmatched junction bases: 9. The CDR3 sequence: CASSWGGLAGGKTYNEQFF. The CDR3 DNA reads TGCGCCAGCAGCTGGGGGGGACTAGCGGGAGGAAAGACCTACAATGAGCAGTTCTTC.

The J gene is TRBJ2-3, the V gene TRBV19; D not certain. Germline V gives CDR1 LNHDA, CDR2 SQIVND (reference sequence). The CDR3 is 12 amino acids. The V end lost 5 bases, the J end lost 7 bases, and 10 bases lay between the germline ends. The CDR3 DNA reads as TGTGCCAGTAGTCCTGGGCGAAATACGCAGTATTTT. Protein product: CASSPGRNTQYF.

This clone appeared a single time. The CDR3 here is CASSLDGGSSYNEQFF. Written as DNA, the CDR3 is TGTGCCAGCAGCTTGGACGGGGGGAGCTCCTACAATGAGCAGTTCTTC. V usage is TRBV5-6 and J usage is TRBJ2-1, with 7 bases that match TRBD2. The CDR3 is made up of 16 amino acids. Per germline, CDR1 SGHDT and CDR2 YYEEEE. J gave up 0 bases and V 0 bases, and 3 bases lay outside the gene matches.

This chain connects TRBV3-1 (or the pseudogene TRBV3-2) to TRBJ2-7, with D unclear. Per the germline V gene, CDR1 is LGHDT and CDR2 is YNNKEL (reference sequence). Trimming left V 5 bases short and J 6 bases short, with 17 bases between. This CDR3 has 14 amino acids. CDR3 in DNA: TGTGCCAGCAGCGAAGGGCATTACCCGTCCGAGCAGTACTTC. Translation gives CASSEGHYPSEQYF.

CDR3 loop: CASSLAGQANQPQHF. The CDR3 DNA reads as TGCGCCAGCAGCTTGGCAGGACAGGCCAATCAGCCCCAGCATTTT. The V gene is TRBV5-1, the J gene TRBJ1-5; 7 bases are a match to TRBD1. Trimming took 0 bases from V and 3 from J; bases not matched to a gene: 3. The CDR3 extends over 15 amino acids. Per the germline V gene, CDR1 is SGHRS and CDR2 is YFSETQ. Complete variable domain (other parts from reference TRBV5-1 and TRBJ1-5): KAGVTQTPRYLIKTRGQQVTLSCSPISGHRSVSWYQQTPGQGLQFLFEYFSETQRNKGNFPGRFSGRQFSNSRSEMNVSTLELGDSALYLCASSLAGQANQPQHFGDGTRLSIL.

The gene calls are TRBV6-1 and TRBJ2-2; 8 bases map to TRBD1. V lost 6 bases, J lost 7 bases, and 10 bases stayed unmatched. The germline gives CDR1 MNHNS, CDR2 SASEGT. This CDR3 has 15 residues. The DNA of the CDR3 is TGTGCCAGCAGGCGCGACAGGGGTTTGGACGGGGAGCTGTTTTTT. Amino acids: CASRRDRGLDGELFF.

The CDR3 DNA is TGCGCCAGCCTCCTGACAGGGGGCTTGTACAATGAGCAGTTCTTC. Protein product: CASLLTGGLYNEQFF. V usage is TRBV5-1 and J usage is TRBJ2-1; 10 positions match TRBD1. CDR3 length: 15 amino acids. CDR1 and CDR2 (germline): SGHRS, YFSETQ. V dropped 7 bases and J dropped 4; count of bases not matched to a gene: 8.

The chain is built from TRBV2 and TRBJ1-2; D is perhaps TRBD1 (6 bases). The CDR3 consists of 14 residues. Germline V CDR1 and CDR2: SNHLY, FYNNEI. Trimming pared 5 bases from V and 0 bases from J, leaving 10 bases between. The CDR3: CASSSDRANYGYTF. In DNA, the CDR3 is TGTGCCAGCAGTTCGGACAGAGCTAACTATGGCTACACCTTC.

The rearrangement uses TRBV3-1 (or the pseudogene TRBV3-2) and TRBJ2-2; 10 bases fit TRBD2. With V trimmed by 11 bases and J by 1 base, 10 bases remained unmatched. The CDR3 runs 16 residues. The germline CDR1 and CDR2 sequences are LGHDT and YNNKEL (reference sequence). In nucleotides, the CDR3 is TGTGCCCGCTGGGGGGGGACTAGCGAGAACACCGGGGAGCTGTTTTTT. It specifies CARWGGTSENTGELFF.

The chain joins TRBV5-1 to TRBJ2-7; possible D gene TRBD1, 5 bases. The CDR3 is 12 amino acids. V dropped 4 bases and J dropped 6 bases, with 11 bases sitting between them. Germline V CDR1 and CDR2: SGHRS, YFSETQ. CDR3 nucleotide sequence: TGCGCCAGCAGCCACGATACAGGCGAGCAGTACTTC. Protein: CASSHDTGEQYF.

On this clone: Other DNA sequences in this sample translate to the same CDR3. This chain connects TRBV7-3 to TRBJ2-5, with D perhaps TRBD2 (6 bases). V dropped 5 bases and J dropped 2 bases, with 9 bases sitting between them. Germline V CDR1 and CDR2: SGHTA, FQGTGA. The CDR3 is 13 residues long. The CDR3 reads CASSLGGQETQYF. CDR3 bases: TGTGCCAGCAGCCTCGGGGGTCAAGAGACCCAGTACTTC.